Following are 10 T cell receptor beta chains from one sample sequenced in a study of Graves' ophthalmopathy and Graves' hyperthyroidism. Using RNA transcripts, the TCR beta CDR3 regions were amplified. The first-round RT-PCR employed HTBI primers together with the Qiagen OneStep RT-PCR kit. A multiplex PCR was then performed as the second round. TCRdb fed the multiplex PCR reads into MiXCR, producing one record per CDR3 protein. This sample has some 350,000 distinct CDR3 sequences; roughly 17% occur once, and the top ten carry roughly 2.3%. The material sequenced was peripheral blood. These receptors all come from an adult woman with stable Graves' hyperthyroidism.

This clonotype was observed a few times. The J gene is TRBJ2-7, the V gene TRBV4-1; 14 bases are shared with TRBD2. Germline values: CDR1 MGHRA, CDR2 YSYEKL. The CDR3 sequence is 16 residues long. V lost 4 bases to trimming and J lost 2 bases; unmatched junction nucleotides: 4. The CDR3 protein is CASSPTSGRGTYEQYF. CDR3 DNA: TGCGCCAGCAGCCCGACTAGCGGGAGGGGGACCTACGAGCAGTACTTC.

V and J are TRBV7-2 and TRBJ2-3; D is possibly TRBD2 (5 bases). The V gene lost 0 bases and the J gene lost 3 bases, with 10 bases spanning the gap. Germline V lookup: CDR1 SGHTA, CDR2 FQGNSA. The CDR3 is made up of 15 amino acids. CDR3 in amino acids: CASSLAGVVTDTQYF. CDR3 bases: TGTGCCAGCAGCTTAGCGGGAGTGGTTACAGATACGCAGTATTTT.

This chain connects TRBV12-3 or TRBV12-4 to TRBJ1-2; 8 bases map to TRBD1. This CDR3 has 14 residues. Trimming at V came to 2 bases and at J to 4 bases, leaving 3 bases not matched to a gene. Here the CDR3 DNA reads TGTGCCAGCAGTTTACGGACAGGGACCTATGGCTACACCTTC. Translating gives CASSLRTGTYGYTF.

The gene calls are TRBV2 and TRBJ2-5, with TRBD1 matching 7 bases. Germline assignment: CDR1 SNHLY and CDR2 FYNNEI. The junction had 10 bases not matched to a gene; V was cut back by 10 bases and J by 5 bases. The CDR3 extends over 13 amino acids. CDR3 DNA: TGTGCCACCCAGGGGGAGACGAGGGAGACCCAGTACTTC. Its protein product is CATQGETRETQYF.

There are a few counts of this clonotype. The V call is TRBV6-1, the J call TRBJ2-5; TRBD1 is a possible D gene (5 bases). The germline V gene has CDR1 MNHNS and CDR2 SASEGT. The CDR3 sequence is 13 residues long. V gave up 6 bases and J gave up 5 bases, with 13 bases separating them. The chain's CDR3 is CASRGHPAETQYF. The CDR3 coding sequence is TGTGCCAGCAGAGGACACCCCGCGGAGACCCAGTACTTC.

This clonotype was seen repeatedly, ten times or more. The chain joins TRBV20-1 to TRBJ2-2; 12 bases match TRBD2. V gave up 1 base and J gave up 3 bases; unmatched junction bases: 9. The CDR3 sequence is 18 residues long. CDR1 and CDR2 from the germline V gene are DFQATT and SNEGSKA (reference sequence). The CDR3 DNA is TGCAGTGCTAGAGTGTCGCTAGCGGGAGGGCCGGACACCGGGGAGCTGTTTTTT. It specifies CSARVSLAGGPDTGELFF.

In its sample, this clonotype was seen many times. The V gene is TRBV7-2, the J gene TRBJ2-2, with D hard to call. Trimming removed 1 base at V and 5 bases at J, with 8 bases between. The CDR3 runs 14 residues. The V gene's germline CDR1 is SGHTA and CDR2 FQGNSA. CDR3: CASSLVKNTGELFF. Written as DNA, the CDR3 is TGTGCCAGCAGCTTAGTTAAGAATACCGGGGAGCTGTTTTTT.

This chain connects TRBV28 to TRBJ2-7, with 7 positions matching TRBD2. Germline V gives CDR1 MDHEN, CDR2 SYDVKM. V was pared by 5 bases and J by 2 bases, with 15 bases of the junction left unmatched. This CDR3 has 17 residues. The chain's CDR3 is CASSPVVGSGKTYEQYF. CDR3 nucleotides: TGTGCCAGCAGTCCCGTCGTAGGGAGCGGGAAGACCTACGAGCAGTACTTC.

This clonotype was counted ten times or more. The chain couples TRBV10-3 to TRBJ2-7, with D perhaps given as TRBD1 or TRBD2 (5 bases each). Per germline, CDR1 ENHRY and CDR2 SYGVKD. The V end lost 0 bases, the J end lost 2 bases, and 14 bases lay between the germline ends. This CDR3 contains 16 residues. CDR3 in DNA: TGTGCCATCAGTGAGTCGCCTCGGGGCAGGACCTACGAGCAGTACTTC. Its protein is CAISESPRGRTYEQYF.

This clonotype appeared many times. The J gene is TRBJ2-7, the V gene TRBV18; D may be TRBD1 (6 bases). The V gene lost 3 bases and the J gene lost 0 bases, with 9 bases spanning the gap. The CDR3 consists of 14 residues. Germline values: CDR1 KGHSH, CDR2 LQKENI. CDR3: CASSPGQTSYEQYF. The CDR3 DNA is TGTGCCAGCTCACCCGGACAGACCTCCTACGAGCAGTACTTC.